The 25 T cell receptor beta chains below were found in one sample sequenced in a study of T-cell reconstitution after alpha-beta-depleted transplantation in children. Unique molecular identifiers were built into the TCRbeta library. Each CDR3 protein is one row after TCRdb ran MiXCR on the PCR reads. This repertoire shows some 600,000 distinct CDR3 sequences, 10% to 15% found once; its top ten account for approximately 2%. Sample: PBMCs, mostly from graft donor cells, taken 360 days after TCRalphabeta/CD19-depleted stem cell transplant. These receptors were collected from a male patient under 18 who had a stem cell transplant for acute myeloid leukemia, so the T cells may come from the graft donor.

The table lists this clonotype with many counts. The rearrangement links TRBV12-3 or TRBV12-4 to TRBJ2-7; D gene unclear. V lost 3 bases and J lost 0, with 6 bases in between. The CDR3 runs to 13 residues. CDR3 sequence: CASSFGASYEQYF. In DNA, the CDR3 is TGTGCCAGCAGTTTTGGTGCCTCCTACGAGCAGTACTTC.

The chain carries TRBV11-2 and TRBJ2-3, with TRBD2 matching over 7 bases. V lost 5 bases, J lost 6 bases, and 11 bases stayed unmatched. This CDR3 is built from 15 residues. Germline V lookup: CDR1 SGHAT, CDR2 FQNNGV. CDR3 in DNA: TGTGCCAGCAGCCCAGGACTAGATTTCGGTGATACGCAGTATTTT. It yields the protein CASSPGLDFGDTQYF.

Ten or more counts support this clonotype. The chain links TRBV28 to TRBJ2-1; 9 nucleotides line up with TRBD2. There are 15 residues in the CDR3. The J segment lost 7 bases and the V segment lost 3 bases, leaving 7 bases of the junction unmatched. Germline V gene sequence: CDR1 MDHEN, CDR2 SYDVKM. The CDR3 spells CASSFGLAPENEQFF. The CDR3 DNA is TGTGCCAGCAGTTTCGGACTAGCGCCAGAGAATGAGCAGTTCTTC.

The chain joins TRBV28 to TRBJ2-7; D might be TRBD1 or TRBD2, each matching 6 bases. V was cut by 7 bases and J by 2 bases, with 15 bases left in between. CDR1 and CDR2 from the germline V gene are MDHEN and SYDVKM. CDR3 length: 14 amino acids. This CDR3 is CASTEGGRTYEQYF. CDR3 nucleotide sequence: TGTGCCAGCACCGAGGGGGGTCGAACCTACGAGCAGTACTTC.

The gene calls are TRBV6-5 and TRBJ2-7; 8 bases match TRBD1. The CDR3 has 14 residues. Germline assignment: CDR1 MNHEY and CDR2 SVGAGI. The trim removed 6 bases at V and 7 bases at J, leaving 11 bases unmatched. CDR3 amino acids: CASSPGGWAGEQYF. In nucleotides, the CDR3 is TGTGCCAGCAGCCCAGGGGGCTGGGCTGGAGAGCAGTACTTC.

This clonotype has ten or more counts. The chain employs TRBV20-1 and TRBJ2-2; D gene uncertain. With 3 bases removed from V and 0 bases from J, the gap between germline ends came to 8 bases. The CDR3 covers 14 residues. Germline V gives CDR1 DFQATT, CDR2 SNEGSKA (reference sequence). CDR3 residues: CSASSTPNTGELFF. The CDR3 DNA reads as TGCAGTGCTAGTTCCACCCCGAACACCGGGGAGCTGTTTTTT.

This clonotype was picked up many times. The chain is built from TRBV12-3 or TRBV12-4 and TRBJ1-5; 11 nucleotides agree with TRBD1. The CDR3 totals 17 residues. Trimming at V came to 4 bases and at J to 1 base, leaving 6 bases not matched to a gene. CDR3 nucleotides: TGTGCCAGCAGTTCCCCCCGGACAGGGGGCAGCAATCAGCCCCAGCATTTT. Residues: CASSSPRTGGSNQPQHF.

This clonotype was seen more than once but under ten times. The chain joins TRBV20-1 to TRBJ2-1, with a tentative D call TRBD2 (5 bases). Looked up from germline, CDR1 is DFQATT and CDR2 is SNEGSKA (reference sequence). V was clipped by 7 bases and J by 3 bases, with 10 bases between them. The CDR3 has 12 residues. CDR3: CSVSSGYNEQFF. The CDR3 DNA follows: TGCAGTGTCTCGAGCGGCTACAATGAGCAGTTCTTC.

This clonotype has a handful of counts. This chain uses TRBV5-6 with TRBJ2-5, with TRBD2 matching over 9 bases. V lost 3 bases, J lost 1 base, and 4 bases stayed unmatched. CDR3 length equals 15 residues. Looked up from germline, CDR1 is SGHDT and CDR2 is YYEEEE. CDR3 loop: CASSSGTSSQETQYF. CDR3 sequence (DNA): TGTGCCAGCAGCTCGGGGACTAGCTCCCAAGAGACCCAGTACTTC.

Only a few counts were recorded for this clonotype. The chain carries TRBV5-1 and TRBJ1-1, with 9 bases that match TRBD1. The CDR3 is made up of 16 amino acids. V lost 3 bases to trimming and J lost 1 base; unmatched junction nucleotides: 7. Germline V gene lookup returns CDR1 SGHRS and CDR2 YFSETQ. The CDR3 reads CASSSSGTGKNTEAFF. In nucleotides, the CDR3 is TGCGCCAGCAGCTCTAGCGGGACAGGGAAGAACACTGAAGCTTTCTTT.

This clonotype was counted ten times or more. This chain links TRBV5-1 with TRBJ2-5; D might be TRBD1 (5 bases). V was shortened by 0 bases and J by 1 base, with 7 bases between the two germline ends. The CDR3 has 14 residues. Germline V lookup: CDR1 SGHRS, CDR2 YFSETQ. CDR3 residues: CASSLEQVQETQYF. CDR3 DNA: TGCGCCAGCAGCTTGGAACAGGTCCAAGAGACCCAGTACTTC.

J is TRBJ2-3 and V is TRBV7-6, with D unresolved. Per germline, CDR1 SGHVS and CDR2 FNYEAQ. Trimming pared 3 bases from V and 13 bases from J, leaving 14 bases between. The CDR3 runs 12 residues. CDR3: CASSFPLERKYF. The CDR3 nucleotides are TGTGCCAGCAGCTTCCCCCTCGAACGGAAGTATTTT.

This clonotype occurred a few times. This chain uses TRBV15 with TRBJ1-3; perhaps TRBD1 as D (5 bases). Trimming removed 4 bases at V and 0 bases at J, with 10 bases between. The CDR3 has 15 residues. Per the germline V gene, CDR1 is LNHNV and CDR2 is YYDKDF (reference sequence). The CDR3 reads CATSTQGNSGNTIYF. The CDR3 bases are TGTGCCACCAGCACCCAGGGTAACTCTGGAAACACCATATATTTT. Full variable domain (missing parts from reference TRBV15 and TRBJ1-3): DAMVIQNPRYQVTQFGKPVTLSCSQTLNHNVMYWYQQKSSQAPKLLFHYYDKDFNNEADTPDNFQSRRPNTSFCFLDIRSPGLGDTAMYLCATSTQGNSGNTIYFGEGSWLTVV.

This clonotype was picked up a small number of times. V usage is TRBV7-2 and J usage is TRBJ1-1; D is unresolved. Germline assignment: CDR1 SGHTA and CDR2 FQGNSA. The ends were cut back, 5 bases at V and 0 bases at J, with 19 bases in the middle. The CDR3 totals 17 residues. For the CDR3, the DNA is TGTGCCAGCAGCCCTAGGTTGGGAGGTCCTATGAACACTGAAGCTTTCTTT. Translation gives CASSPRLGGPMNTEAFF.

The J gene is TRBJ2-3, the V gene TRBV3-1; D ambiguous. The ends were cut back, 4 bases at V and 5 bases at J, with 10 bases in the middle. Germline V gives CDR1 LGHDT, CDR2 YNNKEL (reference sequence). The CDR3 runs to 13 residues. DNA of the CDR3: TGTGCCAGCAGCCTCCCTAATGAAGATACGCAGTATTTT. It specifies CASSLPNEDTQYF.

This clonotype turned up a few times. V usage is TRBV6-1 and J usage is TRBJ2-7; D not resolved. The CDR3 is 14 amino acids. CDR1 MNHNS and CDR2 SASEGT come from the germline V gene. V was cut by 5 bases and J by 2 bases, with 13 bases left in between. This CDR3 is CASSQDGYPYEQYF. CDR3 sequence (DNA): TGTGCCAGCAGTCAGGACGGGTACCCCTACGAGCAGTACTTC.

This clonotype has at least ten counts. The chain employs TRBV10-3 and TRBJ2-7; unclear D gene. V lost 5 bases, J lost 0 bases, and 5 bases lay in between. Germline CDR1 and CDR2: ENHRY and SYGVKD. The CDR3 sequence is 12 residues long. As DNA, the CDR3 is TGTGCCATCAGTCGGACCTCCTACGAGCAGTACTTC. Its translation is CAISRTSYEQYF.

The V and J genes are TRBV6-5 and TRBJ2-4, with D perhaps given as TRBD1 or TRBD2 (6 bases each). Germline lookup yields CDR1 MNHEY and CDR2 SVGAGI. With 4 bases removed from V and 3 bases from J, the gap between germline ends came to 16 bases. The CDR3 length is 16 residues. The CDR3 sequence: CASSSQGWEDKNIQYF. The CDR3 region has the DNA TGTGCCAGCAGTTCACAGGGATGGGAGGACAAAAACATTCAGTACTTC.

In this sample, this clonotype turned up a few times. The chain combines TRBV7-2 with TRBJ2-1, with D possibly TRBD2 on 7 matching bases. Trimming took 1 base from V and 3 from J, leaving 16 bases between them. The CDR3 has 17 residues. Per the germline V gene, CDR1 is SGHTA and CDR2 is FQGNSA. The CDR3 sequence: CASSLVGGSGVYNEQFF. Written as DNA, the CDR3 is TGTGCCAGCAGCTTAGTAGGGGGGAGCGGGGTCTACAATGAGCAGTTCTTC.

J is TRBJ2-5 and V is TRBV20-1, with no clear D. Per the germline V gene, CDR1 is DFQATT and CDR2 is SNEGSKA (reference sequence). The CDR3 loop spans 13 amino acids. The V and J ends lost 3 bases and 5 bases respectively, with 13 bases between them. The CDR3 protein is CSASRQGSETQYF. In DNA, the CDR3 is TGCAGTGCTAGTCGACAAGGTAGTGAGACCCAGTACTTC.

This clonotype was found a few times. V is TRBV7-6 and J is TRBJ2-5, with D perhaps matching TRBD1 (6 bases). The length of the CDR3 is 14 residues. The germline gives CDR1 SGHVS, CDR2 FNYEAQ. The ends were cut back, 1 base at V and 6 bases at J, with 12 bases in the middle. The CDR3 reads CASSLDPTGQTQYF. DNA for the CDR3: TGTGCCAGCAGCTTAGACCCGACAGGTCAGACCCAGTACTTC. Using reference TRBV7-6 and TRBJ2-5 for the parts outside the CDR3, the full variable domain is GAGVSQSPRYKVTKRGQDVALRCDPISGHVSLYWYRQALGQGPEFLTYFNYEAQQDKSGLPNDRFSAERPEGSISTLTIQRTEQRDSAMYRCASSLDPTGQTQYFGPGTRLLVL.

This clonotype occurred many times. The chain is built from TRBV7-8 and TRBJ2-3, with D hard to call. CDR3 length: 16 residues. Germline values: CDR1 SGHVS, CDR2 FQNEAQ. V was trimmed by 2 bases and J by 0 bases, leaving 12 bases between them. Here the CDR3 reads CASSLTGRPSTDTQYF. The CDR3 DNA reads TGTGCCAGCAGCTTAACGGGTCGGCCTAGCACAGATACGCAGTATTTT.

This clonotype has more than one count but fewer than ten. This chain links TRBV11-2 with TRBJ2-3, with 8 nucleotides matching TRBD2. CDR1 is SGHAT, CDR2 FQNNGV, per germline. V shed 3 bases and J 7 bases; nucleotides not matched to a gene: 9. The CDR3 runs 15 residues. The DNA of the CDR3 is TGTGCCAGCAGCTTTAGCGGGGACGGGGTAAATACGCAGTATTTT. Its protein product is CASSFSGDGVNTQYF. Drawing the rest from reference TRBV11-2 and TRBJ2-3, the complete variable domain is EAGVAQSPRYKIIEKRQSVAFWCNPISGHATLYWYQQILGQGPKLLIQFQNNGVVDDSQLPKDRFSAERLKGVDSTLKIQPAKLEDSAVYLCASSFSGDGVNTQYFGPGTRLTVL.

This chain links TRBV7-3 with TRBJ2-1; D is ambiguous. The V gene's germline CDR1 is SGHTA and CDR2 FQGTGA. Trimming cost V 4 bases and J 9 bases, with 13 bases left between them. CDR3 size: 13 residues. The CDR3 reads CASSSYPLSEQFF. CDR3 coding DNA: TGTGCCAGCAGCTCTTACCCTTTGAGTGAGCAGTTCTTC.

The chain has TRBV29-1 and TRBJ2-1; 12 positions match TRBD2. Germline V gene sequence: CDR1 SQVTM, CDR2 ANQGSEA. V was clipped by 0 bases and J by 12 bases; unmatched bases: 12. This CDR3 spans 16 amino acids. The CDR3 region has the DNA TGCAGCGTTGAAGAACTTACTAGCGGGAGGCCCTCGGGGCAGTTCTTC. It is translated as CSVEELTSGRPSGQFF.